Shown below are 11 T cell receptor beta chains from a single sample sequenced in a study of blood T cell repertoires in COVID-19. Using immunoSEQ multiplex PCR, the repertoire was profiled, and TCRdb retains in-frame clones only, with some absent. Among nearly 65,000 clones listed, 80% to 90% were seen once. The material sequenced was peripheral blood. The receptors were sampled from a human donor in a cohort sampled during active COVID-19.

The J gene is TRBJ1-2, the V gene TRBV5-8; 11 bases are shared with TRBD1. Germline values: CDR1 SGHTS, CDR2 YDEGEE. The CDR3 runs to 16 residues. With 5 bases clipped from V and 4 bases from J, the junction kept 10 bases outside the gene matches. CDR3: CASRVDRGPRRYGYTF. CDR3 bases: TGTGCCAGCAGGGTGGACAGGGGGCCCCGCCGCTATGGCTACACCTTC.

V and J are TRBV19 and TRBJ1-1, with a possible D match to TRBD1 (6 bases). Trimming removed 5 bases at V and 6 bases at J, with 19 bases between. This CDR3 has 15 residues. The germline V gene has CDR1 LNHDA and CDR2 SQIVND (reference sequence). Written as DNA, the CDR3 is TGTGCCAGTAGTGGGTTGGCCAGGGGCTTAGCTGAAGCTTTCTTT. It is translated as CASSGLARGLAEAFF. Looking up the rest from reference TRBV19 and TRBJ1-1 gives the full variable domain: DGGITQSPKYLFRKEGQNVTLSCEQNLNHDAMYWYRQDPGQGLRLIYYSQIVNDFQKGDIAEGYSVSREKKESFPLTVTSAQKNPTAFYLCASSGLARGLAEAFFGQGTRLTVV.

The chain is built from TRBV5-5 and TRBJ2-7; 14 nucleotides line up with TRBD2. The junction had 3 bases not matched to a gene; V was cut back by 4 bases and J by 3 bases. CDR3 length: 15 amino acids. Germline V gene sequence: CDR1 SGHKS, CDR2 YYEKEE (reference sequence). The CDR3 nucleotides read TGTGCCAGCAGCCTCGGGACTAGCGGGAGCTACGAGCAGTACTTC. As protein: CASSLGTSGSYEQYF. Full variable domain (missing parts from reference TRBV5-5 and TRBJ2-7): DAGVTQSPTHLIKTRGQQVTLRCSPISGHKSVSWYQQVLGQGPQFIFQYYEKEERGRGNFPDRFSARQFPNYSSELNVNALLLGDSALYLCASSLGTSGSYEQYFGPGTRLTVT.

CDR3 nucleotide sequence: TGTGCCAGCAGCGGGGGGGGATACAATGAGCAGTTCTTC. This codes for CASSGGGYNEQFF. This chain joins TRBV2 and TRBJ2-1, with 8 nucleotides matching TRBD2. The length of the CDR3 is 13 residues. The J segment lost 4 bases and the V segment lost 6 bases, leaving 2 bases of the junction unmatched. Looked up from germline, CDR1 is SNHLY and CDR2 is FYNNEI.

This clone was observed a few times. The chain has TRBV9 and TRBJ1-4; D is possibly TRBD1 (5 bases). The CDR3 spans 14 residues. V was shortened by 0 bases and J by 12 bases, with 15 bases between the two germline ends. Germline assignment: CDR1 SGDLS and CDR2 YYNGEE. The CDR3 DNA sequence: TGTGCCAGCAGCGTAGAACAGGAACCCTTGCAACTGTTTTTT. Translated, it gives CASSVEQEPLQLFF.

The CDR3 DNA reads TGTGCCAGCAGCTTGGCCCACCCTATTACCTACGAGCAGTACTTC. Translation: CASSLAHPITYEQYF. The chain is built from TRBV5-5 and TRBJ2-7; D remains unclear. V was clipped by 0 bases and J by 2 bases, with 12 bases between them. CDR1 is SGHKS and CDR2 is YYEKEE in the germline V gene (reference sequence). This CDR3 has 15 residues.

V and J are TRBV6-6 and TRBJ1-2; 10 bases are a match to TRBD1. With 0 bases clipped from V and 3 bases from J, the junction kept 4 bases outside the gene matches. Germline values: CDR1 MNHNY, CDR2 SVGAGI (reference sequence). This CDR3 contains 16 residues. The CDR3 protein is CASSYSWDRGHYGYTF. Written as DNA, the CDR3 is TGTGCCAGCAGTTACTCGTGGGACAGGGGACACTATGGCTACACCTTC.

The chain is built from TRBV18 and TRBJ2-2, with D perhaps TRBD2 (6 bases). The ends were cut back, 2 bases at V and 5 bases at J, with 9 bases in the middle. Germline V lookup: CDR1 KGHSH, CDR2 LQKENI. The CDR3 is 14 amino acids. In DNA, the CDR3 is TGTGCCAGCTCACCAGCTGGGGGGACCGGGGAGCTGTTTTTT. Protein product: CASSPAGGTGELFF.

V usage is TRBV4-1 and J usage is TRBJ1-4, with D unresolved. V lost 7 bases and J lost 5, with 17 bases in between. The CDR3 has 15 residues. Looked up from germline, CDR1 is MGHRA and CDR2 is YSYEKL. CDR3 loop: CASTPSEDTNEKLFF. As DNA, the CDR3 is TGCGCCAGCACCCCAAGTGAGGATACAAATGAAAAACTGTTTTTT.

The chain joins TRBV6-2 or TRBV6-3 to TRBJ2-7; TRBD2 matches 11 bases. In germline, CDR1 is MNHEY, CDR2 SVGEGT. The CDR3 is 16 amino acids. After removal of 4 bases from V and 2 bases from J, the junction contained 7 bases not matched to a gene. The CDR3 is CASSSPATSGTYEQYF. In DNA, the CDR3 is TGTGCCAGCAGTTCCCCCGCGACTAGCGGGACCTACGAGCAGTACTTC.

The count of this clone is one. J is TRBJ2-3 and V is TRBV4-2; TRBD2 aligns across 11 bases. The CDR3 is 16 amino acids. Germline V lookup: CDR1 LGHNA, CDR2 YNFKEQ. V shed 0 bases, J shed 4 bases, and the junction held 3 bases outside the gene matches. The CDR3 is CASSQDIAGGPDTQYF. The CDR3 coding sequence is TGTGCCAGCAGCCAAGATATAGCGGGGGGGCCAGATACGCAGTATTTT.